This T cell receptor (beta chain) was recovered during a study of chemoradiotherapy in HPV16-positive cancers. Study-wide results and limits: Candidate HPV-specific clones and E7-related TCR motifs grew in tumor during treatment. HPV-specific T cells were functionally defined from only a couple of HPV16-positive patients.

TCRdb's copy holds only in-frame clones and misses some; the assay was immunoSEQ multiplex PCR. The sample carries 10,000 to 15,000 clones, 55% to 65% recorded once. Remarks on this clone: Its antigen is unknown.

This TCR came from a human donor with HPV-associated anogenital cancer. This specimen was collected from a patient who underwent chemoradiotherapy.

This CDR3 is CASSPLGGETEAFF. CDR3 nucleotide sequence: TGTGCCAGCAGTCCTCTGGGGGGAGAGACTGAAGCTTTCTTT. The chain links TRBV27 to TRBJ1-1, with a tentative D call TRBD1 (5 bases). CDR1 and CDR2 (germline): MNHEY, SMNVEV (reference sequence). The CDR3 covers 14 residues. V was shortened by 5 bases and J by 5 bases, with 15 bases between the two germline ends.